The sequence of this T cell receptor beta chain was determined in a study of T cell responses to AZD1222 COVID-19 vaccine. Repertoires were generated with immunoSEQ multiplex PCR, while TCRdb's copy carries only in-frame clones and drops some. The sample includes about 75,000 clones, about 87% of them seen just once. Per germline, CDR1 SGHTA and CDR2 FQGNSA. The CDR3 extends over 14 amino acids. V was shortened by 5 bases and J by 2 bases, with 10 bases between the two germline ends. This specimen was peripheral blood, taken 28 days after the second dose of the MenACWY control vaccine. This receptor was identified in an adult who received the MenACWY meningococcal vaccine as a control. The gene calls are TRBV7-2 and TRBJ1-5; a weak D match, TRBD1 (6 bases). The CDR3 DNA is TGTGCCAGCAGCAACAAGGGGGGCAATCAGCCCCAGCATTTT. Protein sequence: CASSNKGGNQPQHF. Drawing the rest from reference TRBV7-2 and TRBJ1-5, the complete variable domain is GAGVSQSPSNKVTEKGKDVELRCDPISGHTALYWYRQSLGQGLEFLIYFQGNSAPDKSGLPSDRFSAERTGGSVSTLTIQRTQQEDSAVYLCASSNKGGNQPQHFGDGTRLSIL.